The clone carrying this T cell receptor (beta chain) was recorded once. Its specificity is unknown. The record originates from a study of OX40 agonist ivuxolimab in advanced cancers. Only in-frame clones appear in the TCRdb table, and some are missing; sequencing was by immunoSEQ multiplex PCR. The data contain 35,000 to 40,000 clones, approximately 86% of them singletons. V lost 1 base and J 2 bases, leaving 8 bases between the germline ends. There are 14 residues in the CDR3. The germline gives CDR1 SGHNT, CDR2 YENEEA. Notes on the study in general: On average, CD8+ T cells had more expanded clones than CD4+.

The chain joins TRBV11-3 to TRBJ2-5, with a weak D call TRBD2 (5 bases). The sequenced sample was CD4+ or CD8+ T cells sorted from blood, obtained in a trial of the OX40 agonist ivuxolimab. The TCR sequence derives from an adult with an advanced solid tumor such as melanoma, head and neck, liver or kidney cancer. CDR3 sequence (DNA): TGTGCCAGCAGCTTAGGTCCGGGACAAGAGACCCAGTACTTC. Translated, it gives CASSLGPGQETQYF.